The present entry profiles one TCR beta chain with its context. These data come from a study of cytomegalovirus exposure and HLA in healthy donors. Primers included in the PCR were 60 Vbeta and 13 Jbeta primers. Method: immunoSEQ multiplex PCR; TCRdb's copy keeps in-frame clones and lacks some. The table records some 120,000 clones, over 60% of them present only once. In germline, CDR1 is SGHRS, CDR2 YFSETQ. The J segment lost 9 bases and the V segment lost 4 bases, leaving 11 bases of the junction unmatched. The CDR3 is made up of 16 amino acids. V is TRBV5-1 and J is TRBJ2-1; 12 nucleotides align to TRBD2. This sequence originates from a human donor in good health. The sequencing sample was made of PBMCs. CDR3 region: CASSRVLAGGPIEQFF. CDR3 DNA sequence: TGCGCCAGCAGCCGTGTTCTAGCGGGGGGGCCTATTGAGCAGTTCTTC. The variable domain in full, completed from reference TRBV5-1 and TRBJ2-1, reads KAGVTQTPRYLIKTRGQQVTLSCSPISGHRSVSWYQQTPGQGLQFLFEYFSETQRNKGNFPGRFSGRQFSNSRSEMNVSTLELGDSALYLCASSRVLAGGPIEQFFGPGTRLTVL.